A selection of T cell receptor beta chains follows, all from one sample in a study of T cells in Graves' hyperthyroidism and ophthalmopathy. TCRdb used MiXCR to reprocess the multiplex PCR reads, holding one entry per CDR3 protein. The table records around 600,000 distinct CDR3 sequences, less than 20% of them present only once. The sequenced sample consisted of blood. The receptor source for this set is a woman in her thirties with Graves' hyperthyroidism. Each CDR3 is given with its conserved first and last residue. A D gene is named only where the DNA matches it firmly. Clone size is not always given. Where it is, it says once, few, many or a class for expanded clones.

size: .
V: TRBV9
J: TRBJ1-2
D: TRBD1
CDR3: CASSAQGALNYGYTF
DNA: TGTGCCAGCAGCGCTCAGGGGGCCCTTAACTATGGCTACACCTTC

size: many
V: TRBV3-1
J: TRBJ1-6
D: TRBD1
CDR3: CASSQNGGQGGSPLHF
DNA: TGTGCCAGCAGCCAAAATGGAGGACAGGGGGGTTCACCCCTCCACTTT

size: .
V: TRBV20-1
J: TRBJ2-4
D: .
CDR3: CSGPPQRGAKNIQYF
DNA: TGCAGTGGCCCCCCCCAAAGGGGGGCCAAAAACATTCAGTACTTC

size: few
V: TRBV4-3
J: TRBJ1-5
D: .
CDR3: CASSSSRQAAWDQPQHF
DNA: TGCGCCAGCAGCTCGTCACGGCAGGCAGCCTGGGATCAGCCCCAGCATTTT

size: .
V: TRBV27
J: TRBJ1-1
D: TRBD1
CDR3: CASRLGTGGNTEAFF
DNA: TGTGCCAGCAGGCTTGGGACAGGGGGGAACACTGAAGCTTTCTTT

size: .
V: TRBV6-2/TRBV6-3
J: TRBJ1-5
D: .
CDR3: CASNYDGYMSNQPQHF
DNA: TGTGCCAGCAACTATGATGGATACATGAGCAATCAGCCCCAGCATTTT

size: .
V: TRBV6-1
J: TRBJ2-2
D: TRBD1
CDR3: CASSPGQLNTGELFF
DNA: TGTGCCAGCAGCCCGGGACAGCTAAACACCGGGGAGCTGTTTTTT

size: few
V: TRBV6-1
J: TRBJ2-1
D: .
CDR3: CASSSTHPRDDTYNEQFF
DNA: TGTGCCAGCAGCTCCACCCACCCACGGGATGATACCTACAATGAGCAGTTCTTC

size: many
V: TRBV20-1
J: TRBJ2-2
D: TRBD2
CDR3: CSAREGQRGYTGELFF
DNA: TGCAGTGCTAGAGAGGGCCAGCGGGGGTACACCGGGGAGCTGTTTTTT

size: many
V: TRBV11-2
J: TRBJ2-1
D: TRBD1
CDR3: CASRPQGAEQFF
DNA: TGTGCCAGCAGACCACAGGGGGCTGAGCAGTTCTTC

size: many
V: TRBV7-6
J: TRBJ2-1
D: .
CDR3: CASSSSSAISYNEQFF
DNA: TGTGCCAGCAGCTCCTCTTCTGCCATCTCCTACAATGAGCAGTTCTTC

size: many
V: TRBV5-5
J: TRBJ1-4
D: TRBD1
CDR3: CASSPRGTNEKLFF
DNA: TGTGCCAGCAGCCCCAGGGGGACTAATGAAAAACTGTTTTTT

size: few
V: TRBV15
J: TRBJ2-7
D: TRBD1
CDR3: CATSRARGQAYEQYF
DNA: TGTGCCACCAGCAGAGCCAGGGGGCAAGCCTACGAGCAGTACTTC